This T cell receptor beta chain emerged from a study of blood T cell repertoires in COVID-19. Study-wide background: Sites in the United States, Italy and Spain provided acute and convalescent COVID-19 samples.

Original methodology: Using reference gene primer amplification, nucleated cell counts were estimated. Clones were read by immunoSEQ multiplex PCR, and TCRdb kept only the in-frame ones, dropping some. V, J and clone size are those of that table, while D and trimming were read from the DNA. The table includes under 450,000 clones, 70% to 85% detected once. This CDR3 is 13 amino acids long. The V and J ends lost 1 base and 6 bases respectively, with 7 bases between them. The germline V gene encodes CDR1 SSHAT and CDR2 FNYEAQ (reference sequence). The receptor was isolated from a human donor with acute or convalescent COVID-19. The donor label of this sample is uncertain. The chain couples TRBV7-7 to TRBJ1-5, with a tentative D call TRBD1 (5 bases). Sequenced: peripheral blood. CDR3 sequence: CASSLGQGQPQHF. CDR3 DNA: TGTGCCAGCAGCTTAGGCCAGGGTCAGCCCCAGCATTTT.